This T cell receptor beta chain derives from a study of cytomegalovirus exposure and HLA in healthy donors. A multiplex PCR was run with 60 Vbeta primers and 13 Jbeta primers. Sequencing was performed with immunoSEQ multiplex PCR; in TCRdb, only in-frame clones are kept and a portion is missing. The table shows fewer than 250,000 clones, with nearly 80% occurring only once. The clonotype comes from a man aged 18-30 years in good health and CMV-seronegative. The sample consisted of PBMCs.

The CDR3 DNA sequence: TGTGCCACCAGCGGGGGGGACACCGGGGAGCTGTTTTTT. Protein: CATSGGDTGELFF. The chain combines TRBV2 with TRBJ2-2; 10 positions match TRBD2. CDR1 and CDR2 from the germline V gene are SNHLY and FYNNEI. The CDR3 totals 13 residues. V was pared by 10 bases and J by 3 bases, with 2 bases of the junction left unmatched.